This T cell receptor (beta chain) was observed in a study of OX40 agonist ivuxolimab in advanced cancers. Sequenced by immunoSEQ multiplex PCR; TCRdb stores in-frame clones only, minus some. The sample includes tens of thousands of clones, approximately 86% of them seen just once. CDR1 is MGHRA and CDR2 is YSYEKL in the germline V gene. The CDR3 has 17 residues. Trimming cost V 0 bases and J 6 bases, with 18 bases left between them. The chain uses TRBV4-1 and TRBJ1-5, with D possibly matching TRBD1 (6 bases). The receptor was isolated from an adult with an advanced solid tumor such as melanoma, head and neck, liver or kidney cancer. The source material was CD4+ or CD8+ T cells sorted from blood, sampled in a trial of the OX40 agonist ivuxolimab. The CDR3 DNA follows: TGCGCCAGCAGCCAAGATTTCCCCTTACAGGGAACTCAGCCCCAGCATTTT. It translates to CASSQDFPLQGTQPQHF.